The 28 T cell receptor beta chains in this list originate from one sample, sequenced in a study of monozygotic twins with inflammatory bowel disease. TCRdb re-called the 5' RACE reads and catalogs CDR3 proteins one per entry, DNA excluded. The sample data list some 150,000 distinct CDR3 sequences. Sequenced input: blood. Every receptor here comes from a human donor with ulcerative colitis or Crohn's disease, or a healthy co-twin of an affected twin (not recorded which).

The rearrangement joins TRBV10-3 to TRBJ2-2; TCRdb indicates TRBD1, and absent DNA this call remains unverified. From germline, CDR1 is ENHRY and CDR2 SYGVKD. This CDR3 has 19 residues. This CDR3 is CAISEIRAPGGSGGGELFF.

The chain uses TRBV5-6 and TRBJ2-5. The CDR3 has 15 residues. CDR1 and CDR2 from the germline V gene are SGHDT and YYEEEE. The CDR3: CASSLRTPFTETQYF.

This chain joins TRBV12-3 or TRBV12-4 and TRBJ2-1; as DNA is missing, the TRBD2 call by TCRdb cannot be tested. The CDR3 length is 15 residues. CDR3 sequence: CASTQERGANNEQFF.

The rearrangement links TRBV7-9 to TRBJ2-3. This CDR3 spans 14 amino acids. The germline gives CDR1 SEHNR, CDR2 FQNEAQ (reference sequence). The CDR3 region is CASSFSRSTDTQYF. Variable domain in full (rest from reference TRBV7-9 and TRBJ2-3): DTGVSQNPRHKITKRGQNVTFRCDPISEHNRLYWYRQTLGQGPEFLTYFQNEAQLEKSRLLSDRFSAERPKGSFSTLEIQRTEQGDSAMYLCASSFSRSTDTQYFGPGTRLTVL.

The V and J genes are TRBV6-1 and TRBJ2-6; the D gene TCRdb calls, TRBD1, cannot be checked with no DNA. CDR1 and CDR2 from the germline V gene are MNHNS and SASEGT. This CDR3 region has 14 residues. CDR3 residues: CASAGLSGANVLTF.

The rearrangement links TRBV5-1 to TRBJ1-4. This CDR3 contains 14 residues. Germline V lookup: CDR1 SGHRS, CDR2 YFSETQ. CDR3 sequence reads: CASSWTLGYEKLFF.

This chain uses TRBV5-4 with TRBJ2-7; the TRBD2 assignment by TCRdb is unverifiable without DNA. The germline V gene has CDR1 SGHNT and CDR2 YYREEE (reference sequence). The length of the CDR3 is 13 residues. CDR3 amino acids: CASSLASGYEQYF.

This chain links TRBV20-1 with TRBJ2-5. The CDR3 covers 12 residues. Per germline, CDR1 DFQATT and CDR2 SNEGSKA (reference sequence). The CDR3 region is CSARLEQETQYF.

The rearrangement joins TRBV15 to TRBJ1-1; the TRBD1 assignment by TCRdb is unverifiable without DNA. The CDR3 is made up of 14 amino acids. Germline-derived CDR1 and CDR2 are LNHNV and YYDKDF (reference sequence). The CDR3 is CATAPDRGATEAFF.

The chain recombines TRBV5-5 with TRBJ1-3; TCRdb proposes TRBD1, but this gene call is untestable without DNA. The CDR3 covers 14 residues. The V gene's germline CDR1 is SGHKS and CDR2 YYEKEE (reference sequence). CDR3 sequence reads: CASSLEGARDTIYF.

The chain recombines TRBV19 with TRBJ2-1. This CDR3 is 13 amino acids long. Germline V gene sequence: CDR1 LNHDA, CDR2 SQIVND (reference sequence). CDR3: CASAGGSYNEQFF.

The chain recombines TRBV28 with TRBJ2-7; TCRdb's D call, TRBD2, is unchecked because there is no DNA. Germline CDR1 MDHEN, CDR2 SYDVKM. This CDR3 is built from 15 residues. CDR3 residues: CASTTSAGPSYEQYF.

This sequence joins TRBV7-2 and TRBJ2-7; there is no DNA to check the TCRdb D call of TRBD1. This CDR3 contains 14 residues. Germline V CDR1 and CDR2: SGHTA, FQGNSA. The CDR3 is CASSSPSFSREQYF. Complete variable domain (other parts from reference TRBV7-2 and TRBJ2-7): GAGVSQSPSNKVTEKGKDVELRCDPISGHTALYWYRQSLGQGLEFLIYFQGNSAPDKSGLPSDRFSAERTGGSVSTLTIQRTQQEDSAVYLCASSSPSFSREQYFGPGTRLTVT.

This sequence joins TRBV18 and TRBJ2-5. In germline, CDR1 is KGHSH, CDR2 LQKENI. The CDR3 is 15 residues long. The CDR3 here is CASSPPGWSQETQYF.

The chain has TRBV7-2 and TRBJ1-6. Germline-derived CDR1 and CDR2 are SGHTA and FQGNSA. This CDR3 has 12 amino acids. CDR3 loop: CASSFTDSPLHF.

This chain links TRBV5-1 with TRBJ2-1; no DNA is available, so the TRBD1 call from TCRdb remains unchecked. The germline V gene has CDR1 SGHRS and CDR2 YFSETQ. This CDR3 is built from 16 residues. CDR3 sequence: CASSSARGQLANEQFF. Together with reference TRBV5-1 and TRBJ2-1, the CDR3 gives the full variable domain: KAGVTQTPRYLIKTRGQQVTLSCSPISGHRSVSWYQQTPGQGLQFLFEYFSETQRNKGNFPGRFSGRQFSNSRSEMNVSTLELGDSALYLCASSSARGQLANEQFFGPGTRLTVL.

This rearrangement joins TRBV15 to TRBJ1-4. Looked up from germline, CDR1 is LNHNV and CDR2 is YYDKDF (reference sequence). The CDR3 runs 14 residues. The CDR3 sequence is CATRSGGGNEKLFF. Filled out from reference TRBV15 and TRBJ1-4, the complete variable domain reads DAMVIQNPRYQVTQFGKPVTLSCSQTLNHNVMYWYQQKSSQAPKLLFHYYDKDFNNEADTPDNFQSRRPNTSFCFLDIRSPGLGDTAMYLCATRSGGGNEKLFFGSGTQLSVL.

The rearrangement uses TRBV25-1 and TRBJ2-6; TCRdb proposes TRBD2, but this gene call is untestable without DNA. This CDR3 contains 14 residues. Germline assignment: CDR1 MGHDK and CDR2 SYGVNS. CDR3 amino acids: CASSDRGGINVLTF.

This sequence joins TRBV18 and TRBJ1-1. The CDR3 is made up of 13 amino acids. The V gene's germline CDR1 is KGHSH and CDR2 LQKENI. CDR3 amino acids: CASSPQRNTEAFF.

The chain joins TRBV11-3 to TRBJ2-5; TCRdb indicates TRBD1, and absent DNA this call remains unverified. Germline V CDR1 and CDR2: SGHNT, YENEEA. CDR3 length equals 12 residues. Here the CDR3 reads CASRATEETQYF.

The rearrangement uses TRBV12-3 or TRBV12-4 and TRBJ2-7; TCRdb proposes TRBD2, but this gene call is untestable without DNA. This CDR3 region has 15 residues. The CDR3 reads CASSPIASSSYEQYF.

The chain uses TRBV20-1 and TRBJ2-7; checking the TCRdb D call of TRBD1 is not possible without DNA. Germline assignment: CDR1 DFQATT and CDR2 SNEGSKA (reference sequence). This CDR3 is 18 amino acids long. Here the CDR3 reads CSARDQLAGAGGTYEQYF.

The V gene is TRBV5-4, the J gene TRBJ2-3; TCRdb designates TRBD2, a call that cannot be tested without DNA. The CDR3 contains 16 residues. Germline V lookup: CDR1 SGHNT, CDR2 YYREEE (reference sequence). The CDR3 reads CASSFPSGGLKDTQYF.

The chain is built from TRBV5-1 and TRBJ2-1; TCRdb lists TRBD2, though no DNA is available to test this call. This CDR3 is 14 amino acids long. Germline V gene sequence: CDR1 SGHRS, CDR2 YFSETQ. CDR3 in amino acids: CASSPRLEVNEQFF.

The CDR3 spells CASSPLLGVENNEQFF. J is TRBJ2-1 and V is TRBV11-3; TCRdb indicates TRBD2, and absent DNA this call remains unverified. The CDR3 is made up of 16 amino acids. Germline V gives CDR1 SGHNT, CDR2 YENEEA. The entire variable domain, with the rest obtained from reference TRBV11-3 and TRBJ2-1, is as follows: EAGVVQSPRYKIIEKKQPVAFWCNPISGHNTLYWYLQNLGQGPELLIRYENEEAVDDSQLPKDRFSAERLKGVDSTLKIQPAELGDSAVYLCASSPLLGVENNEQFFGPGTRLTVL.

V usage is TRBV28 and J usage is TRBJ2-7; the TCRdb call, TRBD2, lacks DNA for checking. The V gene's germline CDR1 is MDHEN and CDR2 SYDVKM. The CDR3 runs 16 residues. CDR3 protein: CASNVGSGSVYYEQYF.

V gene TRBV28 combines with J gene TRBJ2-2; absent DNA, TCRdb's TRBD1 call cannot be checked. The CDR3 has 17 amino acids. Germline lookup yields CDR1 MDHEN and CDR2 SYDVKM. Here the CDR3 reads CASSFVLRGQNTGELFF.

This chain links TRBV27 with TRBJ1-5. This CDR3 contains 14 residues. Germline V gene data show CDR1 as MNHEY and CDR2 as SMNVEV (reference sequence). The CDR3 reads CASGYSGGFQPQHF.